The clone carrying this T cell receptor (beta chain) was recorded only once. Sequencing was performed with immunoSEQ multiplex PCR; in TCRdb, only in-frame clones are kept and a portion is missing. The sample consists of tens of thousands of clones, around 93% of them appearing once. This entry comes from a study of OX40 agonist ivuxolimab in advanced cancers. Study in general: Each patient was given ivuxolimab into a vein every 2 weeks, at 0.01 to 10 mg/kg.

Germline V gene lookup returns CDR1 LGHNA and CDR2 YNFKEQ. This CDR3 contains 16 residues. The V gene lost 3 bases and the J gene lost 4 bases, with 19 bases spanning the gap. The rearrangement links TRBV4-2 to TRBJ2-7; D is tentatively TRBD1 or TRBD2 (6 bases each). Sequencing used CD4+ or CD8+ T cells sorted from blood, obtained in a trial of the OX40 agonist ivuxolimab. The receptor was derived from an adult with an advanced solid tumor such as melanoma, head and neck, liver or kidney cancer. CDR3 nucleotide sequence: TGTGCCAGCAGCCACCCCTCCGGGGGAAGGGGGTACGAGCAGTACTTC. It yields the protein CASSHPSGGRGYEQYF.